This T cell receptor beta chain was sequenced in a study of shared clonotypes between healthy human individuals. Notes on this clone: Its antigen is still unknown.

Authors' processing steps: Filtering differed because ImmunoSEQ produced junction-only sequences that carried no quality scores. Using immunoSEQ multiplex PCR, the repertoire was profiled, and TCRdb retains in-frame clones only, with some absent. V and J calls and clone size are copied from that table; D and trimming were computed from the DNA. Among about 2 million clones listed, over 85% were seen once. Study-level findings and limits: Shared clonotypes across all four donors exceeded non-shared ones in generation probability.

Germline V CDR1 and CDR2: MNHEY, SVGAGI. The CDR3 consists of 14 residues. V gave up 6 bases and J gave up 5 bases, with 14 bases separating them. The J gene is TRBJ2-1, the V gene TRBV6-5; tentative D call: TRBD2 (6 bases). The receptor was isolated from a man in his late teens or twenties in good health. The specimen was naive CD4+ T cells sorted from blood. Subset specified: CD45RA+ positively selected. The CDR3 bases are TGTGCCAGCAGGGCCGGGAGTTCCCACAATGAGCAGTTCTTC. Its protein is CASRAGSSHNEQFF.